This is a list of T cell receptor beta chains from one sample in a study of T cell repertoires in ileal Crohn's disease. The method was immunoSEQ multiplex PCR; TCRdb's version includes in-frame clones alone and lacks a portion of them. This sample has some 15,000 clones; approximately 80% occur once, and the top ten carry roughly 4%. The sample consisted of ileal tissue. The receptors shown here come from an adult with Crohn's disease. The CDR3 runs from the conserved cysteine through the conserved F or W. Each record gives: clone size, J gene, V gene, D gene, CDR3 protein, CDR3 DNA. A D gene is named only where the DNA matches it firmly. Size tells how often a clone was seen (once, few, many) or the class of an expanded clone, and some rows leave it out.

clone_size: .; j_call: TRBJ1-5; v_call: TRBV5-1; d_call: .; cdr3_aa: CASSLAGTSNQPQHF; cdr3_nt: TGCGCCAGCAGCTTGGCCGGGACAAGCAATCAGCCCCAGCATTTT
clone_size: .; j_call: TRBJ2-7; v_call: TRBV4-3; d_call: TRBD2; cdr3_aa: CASSQGWGGYEQYF; cdr3_nt: TGCGCCAGCAGCCAAGGCTGGGGGGGGTACGAGCAGTACTTC
clone_size: .; j_call: TRBJ2-1; v_call: TRBV27; d_call: .; cdr3_aa: CASSGGGRSSYNEQFF; cdr3_nt: TGTGCCAGCAGTGGAGGGGGGCGGAGCTCCTACAATGAGCAGTTCTTC
clone_size: .; j_call: TRBJ2-7; v_call: TRBV5-1; d_call: .; cdr3_aa: CASSFGPLSSYEQYF; cdr3_nt: TGCGCCAGCAGCTTCGGGCCTCTAAGCTCCTACGAGCAGTACTTC
clone_size: .; j_call: TRBJ1-5; v_call: TRBV30; d_call: .; cdr3_aa: CAWAPRADQPQHF; cdr3_nt: TGTGCCTGGGCCCCTAGAGCGGATCAGCCCCAGCATTTT
clone_size: once; j_call: TRBJ2-1; v_call: TRBV7-6; d_call: TRBD2; cdr3_aa: CASSFRGLSYNEQFF; cdr3_nt: TGTGCCAGCAGCTTCCGGGGACTATCCTACAATGAGCAGTTCTTC
clone_size: .; j_call: TRBJ2-5; v_call: TRBV5-6; d_call: .; cdr3_aa: CASSPGRADLQETQYF; cdr3_nt: TGTGCCAGCAGCCCCGGACGGGCGGATCTCCAGGAGACCCAGTACTTC
clone_size: .; j_call: TRBJ2-3; v_call: TRBV7-7; d_call: .; cdr3_aa: CASSLTRGHRDTQYF; cdr3_nt: TGTGCCAGCAGCTTAACTAGGGGACACCGAGATACGCAGTATTTT
clone_size: .; j_call: TRBJ1-3; v_call: TRBV5-1; d_call: .; cdr3_aa: CASSQGQSGNTIYF; cdr3_nt: TGCGCCAGCAGCCAAGGACAGTCTGGAAACACCATATATTTT
clone_size: .; j_call: TRBJ1-5; v_call: TRBV7-2; d_call: .; cdr3_aa: CASSRDGDNQPQHF; cdr3_nt: TGTGCCAGCAGCCGGGACGGCGACAATCAGCCCCAGCATTTT
clone_size: .; j_call: TRBJ1-6; v_call: TRBV29-1; d_call: .; cdr3_aa: CSVEETVDSPLHF; cdr3_nt: TGCAGCGTTGAAGAGACTGTTGACTCACCCCTCCACTTT
clone_size: .; j_call: TRBJ2-1; v_call: TRBV5-1; d_call: .; cdr3_aa: CASKRTSEHNEQFF; cdr3_nt: TGCGCCAGCAAGAGGACCTCCGAACACAATGAGCAGTTCTTC
clone_size: .; j_call: TRBJ1-4; v_call: TRBV12-5; d_call: .; cdr3_aa: CASGLDSYNEKLFF; cdr3_nt: TGTGCTAGTGGTTTGGACAGCTATAATGAAAAACTGTTTTTT